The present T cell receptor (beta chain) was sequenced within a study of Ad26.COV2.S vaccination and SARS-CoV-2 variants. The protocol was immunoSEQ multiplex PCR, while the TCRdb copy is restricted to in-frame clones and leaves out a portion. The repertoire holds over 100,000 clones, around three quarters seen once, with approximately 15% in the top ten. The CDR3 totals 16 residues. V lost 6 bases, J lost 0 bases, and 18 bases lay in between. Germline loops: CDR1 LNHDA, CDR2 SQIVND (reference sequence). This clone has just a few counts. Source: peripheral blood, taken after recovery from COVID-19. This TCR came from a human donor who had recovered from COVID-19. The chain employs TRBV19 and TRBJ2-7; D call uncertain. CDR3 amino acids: CASSTLGQSASYEQYF. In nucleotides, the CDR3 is TGTGCCAGTAGCACGTTGGGCCAGTCGGCCTCCTACGAGCAGTACTTC.